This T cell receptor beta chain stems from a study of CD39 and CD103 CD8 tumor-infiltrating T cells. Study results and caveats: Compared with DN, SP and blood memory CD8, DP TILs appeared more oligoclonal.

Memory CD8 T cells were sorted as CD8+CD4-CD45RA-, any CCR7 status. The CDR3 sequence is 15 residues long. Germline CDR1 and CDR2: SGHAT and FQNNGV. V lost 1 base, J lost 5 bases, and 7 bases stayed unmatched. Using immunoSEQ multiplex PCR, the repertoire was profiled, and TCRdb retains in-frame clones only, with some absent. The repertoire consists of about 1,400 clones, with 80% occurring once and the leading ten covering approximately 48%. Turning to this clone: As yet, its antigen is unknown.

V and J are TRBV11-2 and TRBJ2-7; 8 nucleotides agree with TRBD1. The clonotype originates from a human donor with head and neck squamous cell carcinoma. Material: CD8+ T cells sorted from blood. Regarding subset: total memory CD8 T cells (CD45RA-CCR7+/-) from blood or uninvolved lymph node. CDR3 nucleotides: TGTGCCAGCAGCTTAGGTCCAGGGGGCATCGACGAGCAGTACTTC. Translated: CASSLGPGGIDEQYF.